This T cell receptor (beta chain) was identified during a study of T cells in Graves' hyperthyroidism and ophthalmopathy. Each diagnosis drew on symptoms, thyroxine, TRAb, thyroid ultrasound and orbital computed tomography findings. General study findings and limits: Peripheral blood also featured most of the thyroid clonotypes expanded above 0.001.

Amplification of TCR beta CDR3 regions used RNA as the template. A set of HTBI primers served as the primers for a first-round RT-PCR of the TCR CDR3. One entry per CDR3 protein results from TCRdb running MiXCR on the multiplex PCR reads. The sample contains 480,000 or so distinct CDR3 sequences, 35% to 50% of which appear only once. Concerning this clonotype: Antigen: not known.

Germline V gene sequence: CDR1 SNHLY, CDR2 FYNNEI. The CDR3 is 14 residues long. The sequence was obtained from an adult woman with Graves' disease, either hyperthyroidism or ophthalmopathy (not recorded which). The sample was peripheral blood or thyroid tissue (not recorded which). The chain carries TRBV2 and TRBJ2-7; 7 bases map to TRBD1. The J call is in doubt because the DNA end fits TRBJ2-5 better. The CDR3 sequence: CASSEPTGLETQYF. The CDR3 DNA follows: TGTGCCAGCAGTGAACCGACAGGGCTCGAGACCCAGTACTTC.